This passage covers 19 T cell receptor beta chains from one sample sequenced in a study of blood T cells in healthy people across ages. The authors ran a second PCR of about 6 to 11 cycles using a sample-barcoded 5' primer and a J-beta primer mix. One entry per CDR3 protein, called by TCRdb with MiXCR from the 5' RACE reads. The sample contains 800,000 to 950,000 distinct CDR3 sequences, roughly 40% of which appear only once. The specimen sequenced was blood. These receptor sequences come from a young man in good health.

The chain uses TRBV7-2 and TRBJ2-5; TRBD2 aligns across 8 bases. V dropped 5 bases and J dropped 5; count of bases not matched to a gene: 10. The CDR3 is made up of 15 amino acids. CDR1 and CDR2 (germline): SGHTA, FQGNSA. This chain's CDR3 is CASSPAGAIWETQYF. The DNA for the CDR3 is TGTGCCAGCAGCCCAGCGGGGGCCATTTGGGAGACCCAGTACTTC.

This clonotype was observed a handful of times. The chain is built from TRBV7-9 and TRBJ2-7; D might be TRBD1 (6 bases). Germline assignment: CDR1 SEHNR and CDR2 FQNEAQ (reference sequence). Trimming took off 5 bases at V and 0 bases at J, with 14 bases between the two ends. The length of the CDR3 is 15 residues. CDR3 amino acids: CASSLGTSDSYEQYF. The CDR3 coding sequence is TGTGCCAGCAGCCTGGGGACATCGGACTCCTACGAGCAGTACTTC.

This chain joins TRBV29-1 and TRBJ1-1; no firm D call. Germline-derived CDR1 and CDR2 are SQVTM and ANQGSEA. This CDR3 comprises 13 residues. V gave up 8 bases and J gave up 1 base, with 14 bases separating them. The CDR3 sequence is CSIGRAENTEAFF. The CDR3 coding sequence is TGCAGCATCGGAAGGGCGGAGAACACTGAAGCTTTCTTT.

This clonotype was seen at least ten times. V is TRBV15 and J is TRBJ1-5; D not resolved. The CDR3 covers 14 residues. V was trimmed by 0 bases and J by 1 base, leaving 4 bases between them. The germline V gene encodes CDR1 LNHNV and CDR2 YYDKDF (reference sequence). For the CDR3, the DNA is TGTGCCACCAGCAGAGACCTAAGCAATCAGCCCCAGCATTTT. It specifies CATSRDLSNQPQHF. Using reference TRBV15 and TRBJ1-5 for the parts outside the CDR3, the full variable domain is DAMVIQNPRYQVTQFGKPVTLSCSQTLNHNVMYWYQQKSSQAPKLLFHYYDKDFNNEADTPDNFQSRRPNTSFCFLDIRSPGLGDTAMYLCATSRDLSNQPQHFGDGTRLSIL.

The rearrangement joins TRBV7-3 to TRBJ2-5, with 10 nucleotides matching TRBD1. V lost 4 bases and J lost 11; bases outside the gene matches: 10. Per the germline V gene, CDR1 is SGHTA and CDR2 is FQGTGA. The CDR3 totals 14 residues. Here the CDR3 reads CASSSGTGAKEQYF. The CDR3 DNA follows: TGTGCCAGCAGCTCCGGGACAGGGGCTAAAGAGCAGTACTTC.

This clonotype was observed many times. The chain carries TRBV10-3 and TRBJ2-7, with 10 nucleotides matching TRBD1. With 0 bases clipped from V and 5 bases from J, the junction kept 4 bases outside the gene matches. CDR3 length equals 15 residues. The germline gives CDR1 ENHRY, CDR2 SYGVKD. CDR3 protein: CAISESGQGFDEQYF. The CDR3 DNA follows: TGTGCCATCAGTGAGTCGGGACAGGGGTTCGACGAGCAGTACTTC.

This clonotype was detected ten times or more. The V call is TRBV4-3, the J call TRBJ2-7; D not resolved. Between the trimmed V and J ends, which lost 0 bases and 0 bases, there was a span of 15 bases. CDR3 length equals 17 residues. Germline assignment: CDR1 LGHNA and CDR2 YSLEER. As DNA, the CDR3 is TGCGCCAGCAGCCAAGAGTTCGCGTGGAAGAGCTCCTACGAGCAGTACTTC. Its translation: CASSQEFAWKSSYEQYF.

This clonotype came up a few times. This chain links TRBV9 with TRBJ1-1, with 10 bases matching TRBD1. The CDR3 runs to 16 residues. Looked up from germline, CDR1 is SGDLS and CDR2 is YYNGEE. V was pared by 4 bases and J by 3 bases, with 9 bases of the junction left unmatched. The CDR3 loop is CASSLNPGQGDTEAFF. The CDR3 DNA is TGTGCCAGCAGCTTGAACCCAGGACAGGGGGACACTGAAGCTTTCTTT.

The gene calls are TRBV24-1 and TRBJ2-1, with 12 bases fitting TRBD2. The germline V gene encodes CDR1 KGHDR and CDR2 SFDVKD. The CDR3 length is 18 residues. With 7 bases clipped from V and 10 bases from J, the junction kept 19 bases outside the gene matches. The DNA for the CDR3 is TGTGCCACCAGCCAAGGACTAGCGGGGCCCTGGTTCTATAAGGAGCAGTTCTTC. It specifies CATSQGLAGPWFYKEQFF.

The rearrangement uses TRBV12-3 or TRBV12-4 and TRBJ2-5; TRBD1 matches 9 bases. With 1 base clipped from V and 3 bases from J, the junction kept 6 bases outside the gene matches. The CDR3 covers 16 residues. CDR3 coding DNA: TGTGCCAGCAGTTTAGAGGGGGGGGACAGGGAAGAGACCCAGTACTTC. Residues: CASSLEGGDREETQYF.

This clonotype was seen only a few times. The CDR3 DNA sequence: TGCAGTGCCCCCTATCTGGGGAAAAATGAGCAGTTCTTC. Residues: CSAPYLGKNEQFF. The chain has TRBV20-1 and TRBJ2-1; D gene unclear. The CDR3 is made up of 13 amino acids. In germline, CDR1 is DFQATT, CDR2 SNEGSKA (reference sequence). V was shortened by 6 bases and J by 7 bases, with 16 bases between the two germline ends.

The chain couples TRBV5-1 to TRBJ1-2; 7 bases align to TRBD1. The CDR3 is 15 amino acids. Germline CDR1 reads SGHRS; CDR2 reads YFSETQ. The V gene end was trimmed by 4 bases and the J gene end by 8 bases; junction bases not matched to a gene: 14. CDR3 in amino acids: CASSPDRVITGGYTF. The CDR3 DNA sequence: TGCGCCAGCAGCCCCGACAGGGTGATTACCGGGGGCTACACCTTC.

This chain links TRBV6-6 with TRBJ1-1; D perhaps matches TRBD1 (6 bases). The CDR3 totals 14 residues. Germline-derived CDR1 and CDR2 are MNHNY and SVGAGI (reference sequence). Trimming pared 1 base from V and 4 bases from J, leaving 10 bases between. As DNA, the CDR3 is TGTGCCAGCAGTTACTTAGAGGGGGGCACTGAAGCTTTCTTT. Its translation: CASSYLEGGTEAFF.

This rearrangement joins TRBV7-3 to TRBJ2-5; 8 positions agree with TRBD2. The CDR3 runs to 16 residues. In germline, CDR1 is SGHTA, CDR2 FQGTGA. Unmatched junction bases numbered 6, after V lost 3 bases and J lost 0 bases. The CDR3 protein is CASSLIAGRYQETQYF. CDR3 bases: TGTGCCAGCAGCTTGATAGCGGGGAGATACCAAGAGACCCAGTACTTC.

V usage is TRBV27 and J usage is TRBJ2-1; TRBD1 or TRBD2 may be the D gene (5 bases each). There are 14 residues in the CDR3. Trimming pared 3 bases from V and 2 bases from J, leaving 8 bases between. Germline V gene data show CDR1 as MNHEY and CDR2 as SMNVEV (reference sequence). Here the CDR3 DNA reads TGTGCCAGCAGTTTGGGGACGCCCTACAATGAGCAGTTCTTC. It yields the protein CASSLGTPYNEQFF.

This clonotype was seen only once. The chain links TRBV25-1 to TRBJ2-1; D gene ambiguous. Germline-derived CDR1 and CDR2 are MGHDK and SYGVNS. The CDR3 loop spans 12 amino acids. Deletions cut 3 bases from V and 14 bases from J, with 14 bases between. This CDR3 reads CASSDPLTVEFF. In DNA, the CDR3 is TGTGCCAGCAGTGATCCGCTAACGGTGGAGTTCTTC. Together with reference TRBV25-1 and TRBJ2-1, the CDR3 gives the full variable domain: EADIYQTPRYLVIGTGKKITLECSQTMGHDKMYWYQQDPGMELHLIHYSYGVNSTEKGDLSSESTVSRIRTEHFPLTLESARPSHTSQYLCASSDPLTVEFFGPGTRLTVL.

This chain joins TRBV27 and TRBJ1-4; D gene ambiguous. V lost 3 bases, J lost 4 bases, and 12 bases lay in between. The CDR3 totals 15 residues. Per the germline V gene, CDR1 is MNHEY and CDR2 is SMNVEV (reference sequence). CDR3 loop: CASSFEGSSNEKLFF. The CDR3 bases are TGTGCCAGCAGTTTTGAAGGGTCGAGTAATGAAAAACTGTTTTTT.

This clonotype occurred a few times. This chain joins TRBV12-3 or TRBV12-4 and TRBJ1-2; weak D call: TRBD1 (6 bases). Deletions cut 5 bases from V and 5 bases from J, with 21 bases between. CDR3 size: 16 residues. As DNA, the CDR3 is TGTGCCAGCAGTAGGGGGGGTTTACAGGGAAATTATGGCTACACCTTC. Translated, it gives CASSRGGLQGNYGYTF.

Notes on this clonotype: A read error may be the cause here, since a much bigger clone is one base away. The chain joins TRBV6-5 to TRBJ1-2, with 7 nucleotides matching TRBD1. J was trimmed by 9 bases and V by 5 bases; bases with no gene match: 12. CDR3 length: 14 amino acids. Germline CDR1 and CDR2: MNHEY and SVGAGI. CDR3 bases: TGTGCCAGCAGTGACGGGACAGCTGAAAGGCGCTACACCTTC. Translation gives CASSDGTAERRYTF.